This paragraph covers one TCR beta chain sequence. Its antigen remains unidentified. No much larger clone is present one base from it, and per-base qualities are unavailable. The CDR3, from cysteine to phenylalanine, totals 14 residues. The only DNA kept is the CDR3, 42 bases in frame from the first base. CDR1 and CDR2 were assigned from the germline V gene (reference sequence) as GTSNPN and SVGIG. V and J lose 3 bases and 5 bases, and a span of 16 bases separates them. This sample stems from a study of OX40 agonist ivuxolimab in advanced cancers. About the full investigation: Ivuxolimab, which targeted the costimulatory receptor OX40 (CD134), was an agonistic, fully human IgG2 monoclonal antibody. Intravenous ivuxolimab was administered to patients every 2 weeks at six dose levels: 0.01, 0.1, 0.3, 1.5, 3 and 10 mg/kg. Of the approximately 50 dose-escalation patients, hepatocellular carcinoma was present in approximately 20, melanoma in approximately 15, renal cell carcinoma in 9 and head and neck cancer in 9. In the dose-escalation cohort, approximately 83% of patients were male, and the mean age was approximately 60 years with a range of 23 to 79. Prior anti-PD-1, anti-PD-L1 or anti-CTLA-4 therapy was permitted, and checkpoint inhibitors had been received by about 37% of dose-escalation patients. Partial responses occurred in three dose-escalation patients: two with cutaneous melanoma and one with hepatocellular carcinoma. Peripheral TCRbeta sequencing aimed to test whether ivuxolimab altered TCR sequence diversity and caused clonal T-cell expansion. The paper describes the monotherapy dose-escalation part (N of about 57 patients) of the phase I trial of ivuxolimab.

The full study reports these points: In partial responders in the 0.1-3.0 mg/kg groups, normalized peripheral clonal expansion was found to be among the lowest, especially among CD8+ T cells. Low levels of normalized T-cell clonal expansion were also seen in some patients who did not respond. Clonal expansion of both CD4+ and CD8+ blood T cells was observed from baseline to week 6 at doses 0.1 to 3.0 mg/kg. The antigen specificity of the peripheral T cells that underwent clonal expansion was not determined. After ivuxolimab, expanded clones were on average more numerous among CD8+ T cells than among CD4+ T cells.

Patients with autoimmune disease history or receiving systemic immunosuppression were excluded from the trial. Peripheral blood for TCR sequencing was drawn from every dose cohort at baseline, at cycle 4 day 1 and at cycle 7 day 1. Samples were obtained from an open-label, multicenter, first-in-human phase I dose-escalation trial of ivuxolimab. The trial enrolled adults with locally advanced or metastatic head and neck squamous cell, hepatocellular, melanoma or renal cell carcinoma. Before TCR sequencing, CD4+ T cells and CD8+ T cells were sorted from peripheral blood as separate populations. For sequencing of the TCRbeta CDR3 region, genomic DNA was extracted from the sorted cells. TCRbeta CDR3 regions were sequenced using the immunoSEQ Assay. What TCRdb holds here is the immuneACCESS table cut down to in-frame rearrangements. Part of the clones is not present; checked against another copy, under half of the missing clones reflect an unresolved V gene, and the others are unexplained. Counted in this sample were 100,000 or so clones; 70% to 90% of them appeared once. The ten largest make up more than 5.5% of the sample.

The sample here was CD4+ or CD8+ T cells sorted from blood, taken in a trial of the OX40 agonist ivuxolimab. Recombination linked TRBV30 to TRBJ2-5; the D gene identity is not certain. The receptor was derived from an adult with an advanced solid tumor such as melanoma, head and neck, liver or kidney cancer. The CDR3 protein sequence reads: CAWRAGSAQETQYF. The sequence in DNA is TGTGCCTGGAGGGCAGGTTCTGCGCAGGAGACCCAGTACTTC.